Listed below are T cell receptor beta chains from one sample, sequenced in a study of T-cell memory formation after mild COVID-19. TCRdb re-called the 5' RACE reads with MiXCR, one entry per CDR3 protein. The table lists 150,000 to 200,000 distinct CDR3 sequences, approximately 10% of them singletons. The specimen was PBMCs or a T cell subset sorted from them (not recorded which). The receptor source for this set is a man younger than 35 who had mild COVID-19 (a few samples of this study predate the infection). Cell type and time point are not known. Each CDR3 is given with its conserved first and last residue. Fields, in order: D gene, V gene, clone size, J gene, CDR3 DNA, CDR3 protein. A D gene is named only where the DNA matches it firmly. For some rows the clone size is stated as once, few or many, or as a class when expanded; others skip it.

>TRBD2|TRBV3-1|few|TRBJ2-4
TGTGCCAGCAGCCAAGCCCCGACTAGCGGGTTCAACATTCAGTACTTC
CASSQAPTSGFNIQYF
>.|TRBV10-3|.|TRBJ1-5
TGTGCCATCAGTGAGTCACAATTAGGCAATCAGCCCCAGCATTTT
CAISESQLGNQPQHF
>.|TRBV9|few|TRBJ1-2
TGTGCCAGCAGCCCCACCCCCCTACAGGGCTATGGCTACACCTTC
CASSPTPLQGYGYTF
>TRBD2|TRBV20-1|few|TRBJ2-5
TGCAGTGCCTCCGGGCTAGCGGGGGCTCCGGAGACCCAGTACTTC
CSASGLAGAPETQYF
>TRBD1|TRBV5-5|.|TRBJ1-2
TGTGCCAGCAGCTTGGATTCCGGGACAGGGAGATATGGCTACACCTTC
CASSLDSGTGRYGYTF
>.|TRBV2|few|TRBJ2-7
TGTGCCAGCGGCCGGGACGGAGCCTACGAGCAGTACTTC
CASGRDGAYEQYF
>TRBD1|TRBV9|few|TRBJ2-7
TGTGCCAGCAGCGTAGGTAGTGGACAGGACTACGAGCAGTACTTC
CASSVGSGQDYEQYF
>TRBD2|TRBV15|few|TRBJ2-3
TGTGCCACCAGCAGGGGGGGGTCCAGCACAGATACGCAGTATTTT
CATSRGGSSTDTQYF
>TRBD1|TRBV18|few|TRBJ2-3
TGTGCCAGCTCACCACCCCGACAGGGTCCCGTTGCAGATACGCAGTATTTT
CASSPPRQGPVADTQYF
>TRBD2|TRBV19|.|TRBJ2-3
TGTGCCTCGTCTAGCGGCCCTAGCGCAGATACGCAGTATTTT
CASSSGPSADTQYF
>TRBD2|TRBV12-3/TRBV12-4|few|TRBJ2-1
TGTGCCAGCGGGGTCTTGCGGGGGGCCAATGAGCAGTTCTTC
CASGVLRGANEQFF
>.|TRBV3-1|few|TRBJ1-6
TGTGCCAGCAGCCAAGATTGGGGACTTGGTTCACCCCTCCACTTT
CASSQDWGLGSPLHF
>.|TRBV20-1|few|TRBJ1-1
TGCAGTGCTAGCAGGAACACTGAAGCTTTCTTT
CSASRNTEAFF
>.|TRBV14|few|TRBJ1-3
TGTGCCAGCAGCCAAGTGTGGCGAAGCCCAGGAAACACCATATATTTT
CASSQVWRSPGNTIYF
>TRBD1|TRBV5-1|few|TRBJ1-5
TGCGCCAGCAGCTTGCAGGGGGAGCAGCCCCAGCATTTT
CASSLQGEQPQHF
>.|TRBV12-3/TRBV12-4|few|TRBJ2-3
TGTGCCAGCAGGGAGGGCCTCGGCACAGATACGCAGTATTTT
CASREGLGTDTQYF
>TRBD2|TRBV20-1|many|TRBJ2-3
TGCAGTGCTATGGGACTAGTTCGAGATACGCAGTATTTT
CSAMGLVRDTQYF
>.|TRBV10-3|few|TRBJ2-7
TGTGCCATCATGGGTGCCAGCGGCTACGAGCAGTACTTC
CAIMGASGYEQYF
>.|TRBV4-2|many|TRBJ1-6
TGTGCCAGCAGCCAGCAGGACCCATATAATTCACCCCTCCACTTT
CASSQQDPYNSPLHF
>TRBD1|TRBV4-3|many|TRBJ2-1
TGCGCCAGCAGCCTCAGGCACAGGGGGCGCGTTGGCAATGAGCAGTTCTTC
CASSLRHRGRVGNEQFF